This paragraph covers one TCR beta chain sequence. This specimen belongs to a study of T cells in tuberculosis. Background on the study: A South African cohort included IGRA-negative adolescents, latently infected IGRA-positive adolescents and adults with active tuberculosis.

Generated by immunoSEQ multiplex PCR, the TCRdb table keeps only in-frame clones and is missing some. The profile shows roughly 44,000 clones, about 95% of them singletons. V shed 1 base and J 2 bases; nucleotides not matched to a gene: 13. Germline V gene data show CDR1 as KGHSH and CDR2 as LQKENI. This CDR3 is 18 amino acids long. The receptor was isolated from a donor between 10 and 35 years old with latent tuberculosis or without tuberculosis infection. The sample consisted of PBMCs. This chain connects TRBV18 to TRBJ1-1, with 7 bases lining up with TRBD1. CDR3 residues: CASSPQRDLRGTNTEAFF. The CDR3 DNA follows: TGTGCCAGCTCACCACAGAGAGACCTCAGGGGGACTAACACTGAAGCTTTCTTT.